The TCR beta chain under discussion was sequenced for a study of read filtering for tumor transcriptome and immune sequencing. The library was built from roughly 400 ng RNA with molecular barcoded adaptors for alpha/delta and beta/gamma chains. TCRdb passed the reads through MiXCR, listing each CDR3 protein once. The sample lists about 50,000 distinct CDR3 sequences, less than 20% occurring once. This clonotype was found many times. The CDR3 runs 16 residues. Per the germline V gene, CDR1 is LNHNV and CDR2 is YYDKDF (reference sequence). The V end was cut by 1 base, the J end by 5 bases, with 17 bases between.

This rearrangement joins TRBV15 to TRBJ2-5; TRBD2 is a possible D gene (6 bases). The specimen was a population of CD138-negative cells sorted from bone marrow. The origin of this receptor is a donor older than 35 with multiple myeloma. CDR3 coding DNA: TGTGCCACCAGCAGAGGGGACGCGGGATTACGCGAGACCCAGTACTTC. Translation gives CATSRGDAGLRETQYF.